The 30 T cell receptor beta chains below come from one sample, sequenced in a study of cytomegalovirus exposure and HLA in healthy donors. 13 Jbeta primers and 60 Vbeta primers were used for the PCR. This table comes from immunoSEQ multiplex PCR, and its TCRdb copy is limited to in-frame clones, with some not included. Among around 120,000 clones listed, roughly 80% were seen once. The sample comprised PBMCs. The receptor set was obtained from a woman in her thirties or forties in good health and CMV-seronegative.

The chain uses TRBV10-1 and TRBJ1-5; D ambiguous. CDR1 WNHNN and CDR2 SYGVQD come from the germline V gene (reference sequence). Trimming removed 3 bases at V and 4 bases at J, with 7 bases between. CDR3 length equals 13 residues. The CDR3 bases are TGCGCCAGCAGTGAAACTCCAAATCAGCCCCAGCATTTT. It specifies CASSETPNQPQHF.

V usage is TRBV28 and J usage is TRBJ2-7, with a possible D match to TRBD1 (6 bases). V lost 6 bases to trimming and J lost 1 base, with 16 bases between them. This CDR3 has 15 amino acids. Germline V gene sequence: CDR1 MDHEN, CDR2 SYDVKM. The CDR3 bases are TGTGCCAGCAGGCCTTCGGGGACACTGTCCTACGAGCAGTACTTC. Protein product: CASRPSGTLSYEQYF.

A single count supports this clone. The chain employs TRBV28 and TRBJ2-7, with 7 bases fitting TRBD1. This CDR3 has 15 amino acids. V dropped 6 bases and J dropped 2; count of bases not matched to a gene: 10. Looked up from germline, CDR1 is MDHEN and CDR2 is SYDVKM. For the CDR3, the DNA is TGTGCCAGCAGAGTGGGACAGCTTAGTACCTACGAGCAGTACTTC. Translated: CASRVGQLSTYEQYF.

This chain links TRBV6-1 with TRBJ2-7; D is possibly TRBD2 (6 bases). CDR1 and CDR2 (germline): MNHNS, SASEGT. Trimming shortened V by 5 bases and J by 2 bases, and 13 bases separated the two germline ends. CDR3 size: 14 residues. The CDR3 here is CASSYGGKAYEQYF. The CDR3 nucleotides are TGTGCCAGCAGTTATGGAGGGAAAGCCTACGAGCAGTACTTC.

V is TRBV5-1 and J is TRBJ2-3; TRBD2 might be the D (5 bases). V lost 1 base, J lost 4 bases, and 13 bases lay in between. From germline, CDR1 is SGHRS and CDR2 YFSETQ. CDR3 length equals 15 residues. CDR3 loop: CASSLRGDWADTQYF. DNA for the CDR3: TGCGCCAGCAGCTTGCGGGGTGACTGGGCAGATACGCAGTATTTT.

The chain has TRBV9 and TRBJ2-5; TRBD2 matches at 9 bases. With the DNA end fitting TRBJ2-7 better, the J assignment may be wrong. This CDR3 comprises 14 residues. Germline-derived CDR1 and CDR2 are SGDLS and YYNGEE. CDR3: CASSVGTSVYEQYF. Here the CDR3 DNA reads TGTGCCAGCAGCGTAGGGACTAGCGTTTACGAGCAGTACTTC.

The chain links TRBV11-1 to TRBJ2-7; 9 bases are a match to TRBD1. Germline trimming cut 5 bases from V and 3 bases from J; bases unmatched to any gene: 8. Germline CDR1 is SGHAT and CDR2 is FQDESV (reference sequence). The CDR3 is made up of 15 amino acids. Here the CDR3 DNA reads TGTGCCAGCAGCCCAACGGGACAGGGAAACTACGAGCAGTACTTC. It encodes CASSPTGQGNYEQYF.

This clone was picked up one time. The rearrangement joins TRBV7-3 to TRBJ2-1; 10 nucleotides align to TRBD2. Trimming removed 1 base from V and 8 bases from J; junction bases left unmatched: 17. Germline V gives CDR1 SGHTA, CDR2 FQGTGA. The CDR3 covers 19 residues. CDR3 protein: CASSLSLAGDRPSLDEQFF. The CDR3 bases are TGTGCCAGCAGCTTAAGTCTAGCGGGAGATCGTCCCTCGTTGGATGAGCAGTTCTTC. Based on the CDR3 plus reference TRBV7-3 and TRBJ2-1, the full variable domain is GAGVSQTPSNKVTEKGKYVELRCDPISGHTALYWYRQSLGQGPEFLIYFQGTGAADDSGLPNDRFFAVRPEGSVSTLKIQRTERGDSAVYLCASSLSLAGDRPSLDEQFFGPGTRLTVL.

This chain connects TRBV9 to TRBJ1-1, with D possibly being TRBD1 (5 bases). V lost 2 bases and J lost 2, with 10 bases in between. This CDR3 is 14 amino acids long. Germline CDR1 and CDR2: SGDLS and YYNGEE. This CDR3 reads CASSVDTENTEAFF. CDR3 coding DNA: TGTGCCAGCAGCGTGGACACCGAAAACACTGAAGCTTTCTTT. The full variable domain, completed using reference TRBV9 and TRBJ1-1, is DSGVTQTPKHLITATGQRVTLRCSPRSGDLSVYWYQQSLDQGLQFLIQYYNGEERAKGNILERFSAQQFPDLHSELNLSSLELGDSALYFCASSVDTENTEAFFGQGTRLTVV.

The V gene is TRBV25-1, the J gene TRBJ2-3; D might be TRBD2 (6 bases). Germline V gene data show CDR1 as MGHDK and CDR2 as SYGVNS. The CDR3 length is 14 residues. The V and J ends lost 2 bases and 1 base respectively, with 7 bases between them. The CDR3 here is CASSEASGTDTQYF. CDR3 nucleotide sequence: TGTGCCAGCAGTGAAGCTAGCGGCACAGATACGCAGTATTTT.

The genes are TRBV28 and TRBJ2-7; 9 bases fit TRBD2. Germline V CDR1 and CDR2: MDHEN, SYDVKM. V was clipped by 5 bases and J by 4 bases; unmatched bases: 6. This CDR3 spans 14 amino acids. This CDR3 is CASSPGTSSYEQYF. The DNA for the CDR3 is TGTGCCAGCAGTCCCGGGACTAGCAGTTACGAGCAGTACTTC.

CDR3 in amino acids: CASSERGELFF. The CDR3 DNA is TGTGCCAGCAGTGAGCGAGGGGAGCTGTTTTTT. The genes are TRBV27 and TRBJ2-2; D is uncertain. Trimming stripped 5 bases from V and 8 bases from J, with 6 bases between. Germline V gene sequence: CDR1 MNHEY, CDR2 SMNVEV (reference sequence). The CDR3 has 11 amino acids.

As DNA, the CDR3 is TGTGCCAGCAGTTCTTATGCTGGGGCCTTAGGCGGCTACACCTTC. It yields the protein CASSSYAGALGGYTF. The rearrangement uses TRBV27 and TRBJ1-2, with D possibly TRBD1 on 5 matching bases. This CDR3 is built from 15 residues. Germline V gene lookup returns CDR1 MNHEY and CDR2 SMNVEV (reference sequence). Trimming left V 4 bases short and J 8 bases short, with 20 bases between.

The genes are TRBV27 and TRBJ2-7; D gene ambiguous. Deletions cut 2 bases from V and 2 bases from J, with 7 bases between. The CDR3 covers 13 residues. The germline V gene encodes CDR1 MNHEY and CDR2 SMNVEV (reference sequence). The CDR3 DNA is TGTGCCAGCAGTTTACAGGTCGCCTACGAGCAGTACTTC. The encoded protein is CASSLQVAYEQYF.

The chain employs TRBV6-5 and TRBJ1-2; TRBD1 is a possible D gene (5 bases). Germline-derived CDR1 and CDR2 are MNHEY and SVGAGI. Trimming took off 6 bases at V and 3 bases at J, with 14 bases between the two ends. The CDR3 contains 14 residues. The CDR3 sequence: CASSRQTFDYGYTF. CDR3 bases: TGTGCCAGCAGCCGACAGACGTTTGACTATGGCTACACCTTC.

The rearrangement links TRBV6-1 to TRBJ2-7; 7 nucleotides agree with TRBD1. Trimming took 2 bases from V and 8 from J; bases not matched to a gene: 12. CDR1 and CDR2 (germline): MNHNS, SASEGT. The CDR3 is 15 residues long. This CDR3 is CASSEIGTDPTKQYF. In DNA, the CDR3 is TGTGCCAGCAGTGAAATAGGGACAGACCCTACGAAGCAGTACTTC.

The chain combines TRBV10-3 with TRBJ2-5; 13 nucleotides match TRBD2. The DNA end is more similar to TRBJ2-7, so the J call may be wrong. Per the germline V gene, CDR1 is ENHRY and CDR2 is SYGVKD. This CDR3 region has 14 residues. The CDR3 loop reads CAISGTSGSHEQYF. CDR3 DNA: TGTGCCATCAGTGGGACTAGCGGGAGCCACGAGCAGTACTTC.

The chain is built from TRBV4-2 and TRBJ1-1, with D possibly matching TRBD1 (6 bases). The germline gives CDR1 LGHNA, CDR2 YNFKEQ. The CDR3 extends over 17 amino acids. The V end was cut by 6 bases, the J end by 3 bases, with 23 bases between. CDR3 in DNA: TGTGCCAGCAGAGATCGGACAGCTTACTCCTCGGACACTGAAGCTTTCTTT. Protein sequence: CASRDRTAYSSDTEAFF.

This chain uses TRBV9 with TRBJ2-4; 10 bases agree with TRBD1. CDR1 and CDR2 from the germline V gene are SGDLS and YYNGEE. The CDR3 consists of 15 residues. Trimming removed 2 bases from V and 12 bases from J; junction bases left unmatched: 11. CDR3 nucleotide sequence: TGTGCCAGCAGCGTCAGGGACAGGGGATGGGACAGTCAGTACTTC. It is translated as CASSVRDRGWDSQYF.

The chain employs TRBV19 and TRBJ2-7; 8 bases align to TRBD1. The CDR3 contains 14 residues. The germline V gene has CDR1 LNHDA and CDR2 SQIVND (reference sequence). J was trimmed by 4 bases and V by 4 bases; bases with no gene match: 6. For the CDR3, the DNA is TGTGCCAGTAGTAGCGGGACAGGCGCGTACGAGCAGTACTTC. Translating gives CASSSGTGAYEQYF.

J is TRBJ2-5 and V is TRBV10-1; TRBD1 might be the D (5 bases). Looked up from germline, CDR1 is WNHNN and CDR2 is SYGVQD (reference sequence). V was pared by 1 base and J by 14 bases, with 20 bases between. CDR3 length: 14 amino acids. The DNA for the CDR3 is TGCGCCAGCAGTGAGTATCTTCTAAGGGGTGGTCTTTACTTC. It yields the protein CASSEYLLRGGLYF.

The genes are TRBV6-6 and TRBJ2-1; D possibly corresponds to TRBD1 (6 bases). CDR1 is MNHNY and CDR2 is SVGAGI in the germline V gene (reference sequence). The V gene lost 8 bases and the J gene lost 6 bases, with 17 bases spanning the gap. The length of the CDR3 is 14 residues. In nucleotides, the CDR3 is TGTGCCAGCTCTTGGCCAGGGACATTCAATGAGCAGTTCTTC. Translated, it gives CASSWPGTFNEQFF.

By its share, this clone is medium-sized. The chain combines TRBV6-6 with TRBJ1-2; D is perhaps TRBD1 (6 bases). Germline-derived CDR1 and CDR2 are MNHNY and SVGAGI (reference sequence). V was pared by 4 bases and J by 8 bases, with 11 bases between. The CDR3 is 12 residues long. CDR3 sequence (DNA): TGTGCCAGCAGTTCTAGCGGACAGGGCTACACCTTC. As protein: CASSSSGQGYTF.

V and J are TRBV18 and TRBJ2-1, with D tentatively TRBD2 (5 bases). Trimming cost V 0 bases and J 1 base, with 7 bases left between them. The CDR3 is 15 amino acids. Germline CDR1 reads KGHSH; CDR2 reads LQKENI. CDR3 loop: CASSPPPGSYNEQFF. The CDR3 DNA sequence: TGTGCCAGCTCACCACCACCGGGGTCCTACAATGAGCAGTTCTTC.

The CDR3, as DNA: TGTGCCAGCAGCTTCGGTATCACTGAAGCTTTCTTT. Amino acid sequence: CASSFGITEAFF. The V call is TRBV7-2, the J call TRBJ1-1; D is unresolved. Trimming took 3 bases from V and 4 from J, leaving 6 bases between them. The CDR3 is 12 residues long. The germline V gene encodes CDR1 SGHTA and CDR2 FQGNSA.

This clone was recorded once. For the CDR3, the DNA is TGTGCCAGCTCACCAATATCGGGTAACAATGAGCAGTTCTTC. This codes for CASSPISGNNEQFF. The gene calls are TRBV18 and TRBJ2-1; D is unresolved. The CDR3 runs 14 residues. In germline, CDR1 is KGHSH, CDR2 LQKENI. Deletions cut 2 bases from V and 5 bases from J, with 10 bases between.

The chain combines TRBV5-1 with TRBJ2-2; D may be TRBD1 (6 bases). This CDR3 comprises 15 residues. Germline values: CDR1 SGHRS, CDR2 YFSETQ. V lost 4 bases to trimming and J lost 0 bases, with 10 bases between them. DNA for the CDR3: TGCGCCAGCAGCAAGACAGGCGCGAACACCGGGGAGCTGTTTTTT. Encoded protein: CASSKTGANTGELFF.

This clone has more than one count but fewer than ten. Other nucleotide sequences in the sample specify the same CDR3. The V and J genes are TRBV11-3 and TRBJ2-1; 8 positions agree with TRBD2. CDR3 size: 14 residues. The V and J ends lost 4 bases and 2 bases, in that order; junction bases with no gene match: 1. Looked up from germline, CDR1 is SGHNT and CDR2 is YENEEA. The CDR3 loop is CASSSGLAYNEQFF. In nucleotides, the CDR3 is TGTGCCAGCAGCTCGGGACTAGCCTACAATGAGCAGTTCTTC.

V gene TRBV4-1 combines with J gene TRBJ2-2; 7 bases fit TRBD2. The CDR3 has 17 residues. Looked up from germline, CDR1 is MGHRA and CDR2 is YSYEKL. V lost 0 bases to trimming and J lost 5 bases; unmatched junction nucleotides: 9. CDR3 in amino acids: CASSQDLAGEGTGELFF. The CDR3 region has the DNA TGCGCCAGCAGCCAAGATCTTGCGGGAGAGGGTACCGGGGAGCTGTTTTTT.

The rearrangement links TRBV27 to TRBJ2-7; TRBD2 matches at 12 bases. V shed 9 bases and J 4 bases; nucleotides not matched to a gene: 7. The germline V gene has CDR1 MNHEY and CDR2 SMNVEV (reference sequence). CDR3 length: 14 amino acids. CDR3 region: CASSSGRAWYEQYF. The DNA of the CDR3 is TGTGCCAGTTCTAGCGGGAGGGCCTGGTACGAGCAGTACTTC.